A single TCR beta chain is shown here with its context. In this CDR3 the conserved last residue, phenylalanine or tryptophan, is missing, so a read error is likely. Because the CDR3's place on the DNA is in doubt, the DNA is left out and the CDR3 is given as listed by TCRdb. Germline assignment: CDR1 MNHEY and CDR2 SMNVEV (reference sequence). Inclusive of both ends, the CDR3 amounts to 11 amino acids. The data derive from a study of blood T cell repertoires in COVID-19. For the study at large: The United States, Italy and Spain supplied acute and convalescent COVID-19 samples. Nucleic acid was either cDNA or gDNA, and it came from T cells, B-cell-depleted T cells, or PBMCs.

Seattle's cohort entered during active infection and was followed longitudinally. Data came from immunoSEQ multiplex PCR; TCRdb stores just in-frame clones and leaves some out. The table records 150,000 to 250,000 clones, roughly 92% of them present only once. The chain has TRBV27 and TRBJ1-5; the D call TRBD1 from the table was never checked on the DNA. The sample comprised peripheral blood. The TCR sequence derives from a man under 40 with COVID-19, enrolled during active disease. This CDR3 is CASSLPAQGRS.